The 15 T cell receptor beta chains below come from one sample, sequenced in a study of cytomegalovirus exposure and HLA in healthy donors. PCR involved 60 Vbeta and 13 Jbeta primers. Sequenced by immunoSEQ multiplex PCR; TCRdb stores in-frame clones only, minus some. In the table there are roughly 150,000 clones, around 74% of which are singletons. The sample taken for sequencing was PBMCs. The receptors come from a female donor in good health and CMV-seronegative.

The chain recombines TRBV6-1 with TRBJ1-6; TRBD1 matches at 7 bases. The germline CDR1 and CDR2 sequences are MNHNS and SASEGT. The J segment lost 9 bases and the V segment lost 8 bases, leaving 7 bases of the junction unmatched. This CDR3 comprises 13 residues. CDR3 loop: CASSTGSVSPLHF. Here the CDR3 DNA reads TGTGCCAGCTCGACAGGGTCGGTTTCACCCCTCCACTTT.

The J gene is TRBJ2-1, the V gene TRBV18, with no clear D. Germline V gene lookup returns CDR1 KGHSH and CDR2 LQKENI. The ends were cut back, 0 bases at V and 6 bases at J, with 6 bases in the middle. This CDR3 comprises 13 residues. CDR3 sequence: CASSPPAGNEQFF. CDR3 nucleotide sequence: TGTGCCAGCTCACCACCCGCCGGCAATGAGCAGTTCTTC.

The CDR3 nucleotides are TGTGCCAGCAGTTTAGGGCAGGGGGTTCACGGCTACACCTTC. Its protein is CASSLGQGVHGYTF. The V and J genes are TRBV27 and TRBJ1-2, with 7 bases fitting TRBD1. After removal of 2 bases from V and 8 bases from J, the junction contained 8 bases not matched to a gene. Germline loops: CDR1 MNHEY, CDR2 SMNVEV (reference sequence). This CDR3 is built from 14 residues.

Here the CDR3 DNA reads TGTGCCAGCAGCCGCCACAGGAGCTCCTACAATGAGCAGTTCTTC. Residues: CASSRHRSSYNEQFF. V usage is TRBV27 and J usage is TRBJ2-1; D is perhaps TRBD1 (5 bases). The CDR3 runs 15 residues. CDR1 and CDR2 from the germline V gene are MNHEY and SMNVEV (reference sequence). The V and J ends lost 6 bases and 0 bases respectively, with 12 bases between them.

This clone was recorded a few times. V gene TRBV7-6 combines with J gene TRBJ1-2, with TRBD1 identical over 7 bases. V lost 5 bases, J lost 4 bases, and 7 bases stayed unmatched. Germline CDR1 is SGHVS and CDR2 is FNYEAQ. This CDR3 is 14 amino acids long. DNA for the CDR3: TGTGCCAGCAGCCCGAGACAGGGAAGCTATGGCTACACCTTC. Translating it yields CASSPRQGSYGYTF.

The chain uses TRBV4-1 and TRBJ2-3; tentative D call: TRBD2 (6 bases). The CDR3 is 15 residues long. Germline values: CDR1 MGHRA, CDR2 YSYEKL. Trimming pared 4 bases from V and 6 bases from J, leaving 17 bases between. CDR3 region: CASSPGRRGWDTQYF. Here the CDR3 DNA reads TGCGCCAGCAGCCCGGGGCGGAGGGGCTGGGATACGCAGTATTTT.

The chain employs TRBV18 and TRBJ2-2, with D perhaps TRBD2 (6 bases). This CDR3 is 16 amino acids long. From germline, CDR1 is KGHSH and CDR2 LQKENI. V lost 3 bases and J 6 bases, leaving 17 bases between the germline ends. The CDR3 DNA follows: TGTGCCAGCTCACCTTGGGCGGGGAAGAGTGCCGGGGAGCTGTTTTTT. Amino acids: CASSPWAGKSAGELFF.

CDR3 DNA sequence: TGCGCCAGCAGCCAGACGGACAGTCCCAATGAGCAGTTCTTC. This codes for CASSQTDSPNEQFF. This sequence joins TRBV5-1 and TRBJ2-1, with a tentative D call TRBD1 (6 bases). The CDR3 is 14 residues long. Trimming stripped 4 bases from V and 6 bases from J, with 14 bases between. Germline V CDR1 and CDR2: SGHRS, YFSETQ.

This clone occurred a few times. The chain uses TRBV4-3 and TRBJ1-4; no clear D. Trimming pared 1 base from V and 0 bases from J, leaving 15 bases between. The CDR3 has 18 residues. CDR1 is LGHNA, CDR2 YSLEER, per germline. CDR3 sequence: CASSQVGGGTATNEKLFF. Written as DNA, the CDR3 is TGCGCCAGCAGCCAAGTCGGAGGAGGTACTGCAACTAATGAAAAACTGTTTTTT.

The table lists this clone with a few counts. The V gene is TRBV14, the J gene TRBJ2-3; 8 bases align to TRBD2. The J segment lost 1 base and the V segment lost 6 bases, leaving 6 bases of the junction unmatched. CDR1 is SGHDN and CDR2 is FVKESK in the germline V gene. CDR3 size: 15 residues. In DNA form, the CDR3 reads TGTGCCAGCAGGCCCGGGACTAGGGGCACAGATACGCAGTATTTT. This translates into CASRPGTRGTDTQYF.

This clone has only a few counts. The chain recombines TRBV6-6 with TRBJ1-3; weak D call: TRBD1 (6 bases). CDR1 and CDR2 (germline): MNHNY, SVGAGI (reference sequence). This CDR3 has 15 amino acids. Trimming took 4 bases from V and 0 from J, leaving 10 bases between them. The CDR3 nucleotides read TGTGCCAGCAGTTTCAGGGGATCCTCTGGAAACACCATATATTTT. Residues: CASSFRGSSGNTIYF.

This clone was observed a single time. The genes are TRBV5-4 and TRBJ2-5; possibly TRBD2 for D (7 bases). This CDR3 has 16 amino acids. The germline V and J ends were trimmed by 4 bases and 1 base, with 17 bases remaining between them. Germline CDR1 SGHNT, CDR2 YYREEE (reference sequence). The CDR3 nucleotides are TGTGCCAGCAGCCCGGGGGCGGGAGACCTCCAAGAGACCCAGTACTTC. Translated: CASSPGAGDLQETQYF.

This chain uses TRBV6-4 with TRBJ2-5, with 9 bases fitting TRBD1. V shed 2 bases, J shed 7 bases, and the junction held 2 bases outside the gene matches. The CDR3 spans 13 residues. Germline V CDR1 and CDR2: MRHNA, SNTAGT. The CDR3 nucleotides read TGTGCCAGCAGTGACCGGACAGGGGCGACCCAGTACTTC. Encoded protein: CASSDRTGATQYF.

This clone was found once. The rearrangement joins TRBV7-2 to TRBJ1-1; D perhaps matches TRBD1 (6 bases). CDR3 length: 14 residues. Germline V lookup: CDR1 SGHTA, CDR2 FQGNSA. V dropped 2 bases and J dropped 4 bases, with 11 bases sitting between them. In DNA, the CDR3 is TGTGCCAGCAGCTTATATCTAGGGGGCACTGAAGCTTTCTTT. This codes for CASSLYLGGTEAFF.

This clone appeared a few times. CDR3 DNA sequence: TGTGCCAGCAGTTCCCTTGGGACAGCATACCGACCGGGCTACACCTTC. This sequence encodes CASSSLGTAYRPGYTF. J is TRBJ1-2 and V is TRBV28; 7 bases line up with TRBD1. Looked up from germline, CDR1 is MDHEN and CDR2 is SYDVKM. The CDR3 is made up of 16 amino acids. With V trimmed by 4 bases and J by 8 bases, 16 bases remained unmatched.